The next 8 T cell receptor beta chains were all read from a single sample in a study of T cells in Graves' hyperthyroidism and ophthalmopathy (dated by TCRdb to the late 2010s). The method behind the library was multiplex PCR. TCRdb names Illumina HiSeq 2000 as the instrument used. TCR beta CDR3 regions were amplified from RNA transcripts. For the first round of RT-PCR on the TCR CDR3, the HTBI primer set was used together with the Qiagen OneStep RT-PCR kit. TCRdb itself trimmed the public reads at Q25 with fastp, ran MiXCR and retained productive beta chains. Duplicate CDR3 protein sequences are folded into a single record with the most common DNA and genes. This sample comprises hundreds of thousands of distinct CDR3 sequences, 16% of them detected only once. The biggest ten clones account for around 30% of the sample. Sequencing was done on a sample of blood. All receptors derive from a woman aged 18 to 35 with Graves' ophthalmopathy.

There are many counts of this clonotype. The gene calls are TRBV13 and TRBJ2-7; 8 nucleotides match TRBD1. The CDR3 is 15 amino acids. The V and J ends lost 5 bases and 5 bases, in that order; junction bases with no gene match: 11. Germline assignment: CDR1 PRHDT and CDR2 FYEKMQ (reference sequence). This CDR3 is CASSVTPGQADEQYF. Written as DNA, the CDR3 is TGTGCCAGCAGCGTAACCCCGGGACAGGCCGACGAGCAGTACTTC.

This clonotype came up a few times. The chain carries TRBV19 and TRBJ2-1; TRBD2 matches at 7 bases. V lost 8 bases, J lost 2 bases, and 6 bases stayed unmatched. The CDR3 totals 14 residues. Germline CDR1 LNHDA, CDR2 SQIVND (reference sequence). CDR3 DNA: TGTGCCAGTGGAAATGGGGGGGCCTACAATGAGCAGTTCTTC. Protein: CASGNGGAYNEQFF.

Ten or more counts support this clonotype. The chain recombines TRBV28 with TRBJ2-7; TRBD2 aligns across 8 bases. Germline values: CDR1 MDHEN, CDR2 SYDVKM. Trimming removed 6 bases from V and 4 bases from J; junction bases left unmatched: 11. CDR3 length: 15 amino acids. CDR3 sequence: CASSDLAGTGYEQYF. CDR3 sequence (DNA): TGTGCCAGCAGCGACTTAGCGGGAACGGGATACGAGCAGTACTTC.

This clonotype came up many times. The gene calls are TRBV6-1 and TRBJ1-6, with D hard to call. Trimming removed 2 bases from V and 7 bases from J, with 12 bases in between. CDR1 and CDR2 from the germline V gene are MNHNS and SASEGT. This CDR3 region has 15 residues. Written as DNA, the CDR3 is TGTGCCAGCAGTGAACTCGCAGTAACAAATTCACCCCTCCACTTT. It specifies CASSELAVTNSPLHF.

This clonotype was detected many times. This chain links TRBV6-2 or TRBV6-3 with TRBJ2-5, with a possible D match to TRBD2 (6 bases). CDR1 MNHEY and CDR2 SVGEGT come from the germline V gene. CDR3 length equals 15 residues. Trimming took 1 base from V and 5 from J, leaving 14 bases between them. This chain's CDR3 is CASSYYGSHRETQYF. The CDR3 DNA reads TGTGCCAGCAGTTACTACGGGAGCCACCGGGAGACCCAGTACTTC.

This clonotype has ten or more counts. J is TRBJ1-5 and V is TRBV7-9; no definite D call. Germline CDR1 is SEHNR and CDR2 is FQNEAQ (reference sequence). CDR3 length: 13 residues. The germline V and J ends were trimmed by 6 bases and 5 bases, with 11 bases remaining between them. The DNA of the CDR3 is TGTGCCAGCAGTATGGGAAGGCATCAGCCCCAGCATTTT. This sequence encodes CASSMGRHQPQHF.

This clonotype was picked up many times. The rearrangement uses TRBV20-1 and TRBJ1-4; D remains ambiguous. The V and J ends lost 2 bases and 5 bases respectively, with 9 bases between them. The CDR3 sequence is 13 residues long. From germline, CDR1 is DFQATT and CDR2 SNEGSKA (reference sequence). As DNA, the CDR3 is TGCAGTGCTAGACTTTCCCCGAATGAAAAACTGTTTTTT. Protein sequence: CSARLSPNEKLFF.

This clonotype has a count of ten or more. This chain links TRBV6-2 or TRBV6-3 with TRBJ2-7; 9 nucleotides match TRBD2. The CDR3 runs to 15 residues. V shed 2 bases, J shed 1 base, and the junction held 3 bases outside the gene matches. Germline values: CDR1 MNHEY, CDR2 SVGEGT. CDR3 nucleotide sequence: TGTGCCAGCAGTTACGGGCTAGCGGGGTCCTACGAGCAGTACTTC. It yields the protein CASSYGLAGSYEQYF.